This entry describes one T cell receptor (beta chain). The antigen remains undetermined. The donor population consisted of healthy HIV-negative adults with no recent acute infections or vaccinations. This sample was taken from a study of shared clonotypes between healthy human individuals. Study information: Each donor contributed plates that comprised three CD4 naive, three CD4 memory, two CD8 naive and one CD8 memory.

The V end lost 4 bases, the J end lost 6 bases, and 11 bases lay between the germline ends. CDR1 is SEHNR, CDR2 FQNEAQ, per germline (reference sequence). The CDR3 has 13 amino acids. Findings and caveats of the study: The represented genetic and exposure-history diversity was limited by the small number of donors. The study found lower generation probabilities in non-shared clonotypes than in those shared by all four donors.

Only in-frame clones appear in the TCRdb table, and some are missing; sequencing was by immunoSEQ multiplex PCR. The sample contains about 1 million clones, 70% to 80% of which appear only once. Sequenced sample: memory CD4+ T cells from PBMCs. Sample subset: CD45RA-negative fraction. This TCR was sampled from a man aged 18 to 35 in good health. Some clones in this sample may be carry-over from other donors' samples. V is TRBV7-9 and J is TRBJ2-3; D gene unclear. In DNA form, the CDR3 reads TGTGCCAGCAGCTCCCAAGTTAAGGATACGCAGTATTTT. Amino acids: CASSSQVKDTQYF.